The present T cell receptor beta chain was sequenced within a study of blood T cell repertoires in COVID-19. Study-wide background: Specimens from acute and convalescent COVID-19 originated in the United States, Italy and Spain.

Per the study methods: Amplification of reference gene primers was used by the study to estimate nucleated cell counts. The protocol was immunoSEQ multiplex PCR, while the TCRdb copy is restricted to in-frame clones and leaves out a portion. From that table come the V and J calls and clone size; the DNA was used to work out D and trimming. The top ten clones hold 1.5% to 2% of a sample with under 350,000 clones, 85% to 90% of them seen once. All enrollees were about 18 to 90 years old and from fewer than 30 US areas. The recovered donors of Cohort 3 showed two negative PCRs, clearance, or symptom resolution. Trimming left V 5 bases short and J 2 bases short, with 13 bases between. This CDR3 is built from 15 residues. Germline CDR1 is SGHVS and CDR2 is FNYEAQ.

Sequencing input: PBMCs or T cells enriched from blood (not recorded which). The J gene is TRBJ2-1, the V gene TRBV7-6; no firm D call. This TCR derives from an older woman who had recovered from COVID-19. CDR3 bases: TGTGCCAGCAGCCCCCAGTCCCCCCCCTACAATGAGCAGTTCTTC. Its protein is CASSPQSPPYNEQFF.